This T cell receptor (beta chain) was sequenced during a study of T-cell reconstitution after alpha-beta-depleted transplantation in children. This clonotype has at least ten counts. What it binds is unknown. The study's findings and limits: Newly produced T cells mostly provided counts and TCRbeta diversity after one year, as hyperexpanded clones declined.

Unique molecular identifiers were incorporated when the TCRbeta library was constructed. One entry per CDR3 protein, called by TCRdb with MiXCR from the PCR reads. Of 250,000 or so distinct CDR3 sequences in the sample, 6.5% to 9% were seen once. V trimming: 6 bases; J trimming: 6 bases; junction bases outside the gene matches: 12. Germline V gene data show CDR1 as MNHNS and CDR2 as SASEGT. CDR3 length: 15 residues. This clonotype originated in a male patient younger than 18 who had a stem cell transplant for acute lymphoblastic leukemia, so the T cells may come from the graft donor. The rearrangement uses TRBV6-1 and TRBJ2-7, with TRBD1 matching 9 bases. The sample consisted of PBMCs, mostly from graft donor cells, taken 180 days after TCRalphabeta/CD19-depleted stem cell transplant. The CDR3 here is CASRKLRTGASEQYF. The CDR3 bases are TGTGCCAGCAGAAAACTGAGGACAGGGGCATCCGAGCAGTACTTC.